The 27 T cell receptor beta chains reported below all come from one sample, sequenced in a study of identifying expanded T cells in peripheral blood. The repertoire was sequenced with immunoSEQ multiplex PCR; TCRdb's copy has only in-frame clones and lacks some. The data contain approximately 130,000 clones, 75% to 90% of them singletons. What was sequenced was blood. The receptor source for this set is a person between 18 and 75 years old in good health.

The chain has TRBV6-6 and TRBJ2-7, with D possibly being TRBD1 (6 bases). Germline CDR1 reads MNHNY; CDR2 reads SVGAGI (reference sequence). Deletions cut 6 bases from V and 4 bases from J, with 19 bases between. The CDR3 extends over 15 amino acids. CDR3 residues: CASRTPGDQLYEQYF. DNA of the CDR3: TGTGCCAGCAGGACCCCAGGGGACCAACTTTACGAGCAGTACTTC.

Only one count was recorded for this clone. This rearrangement joins TRBV7-6 to TRBJ1-2; D unclear. The germline CDR1 and CDR2 sequences are SGHVS and FNYEAQ. V lost 5 bases, J lost 2 bases, and 12 bases lay in between. This CDR3 comprises 14 residues. CDR3 region: CASSAGEVNYGYTF. In DNA form, the CDR3 reads TGTGCCAGCAGCGCCGGGGAAGTAAACTATGGCTACACCTTC.

J is TRBJ1-3 and V is TRBV4-3, with D possibly matching TRBD1 (6 bases). CDR1 LGHNA and CDR2 YSLEER come from the germline V gene. The CDR3 is 18 amino acids. Trimming removed 0 bases at V and 0 bases at J, with 15 bases between. The CDR3 bases are TGCGCCAGCAGCCAAGACCCCACAGGGCCGAGCTCTGGAAACACCATATATTTT. Translating it yields CASSQDPTGPSSGNTIYF.

V and J are TRBV6-5 and TRBJ2-3; TRBD2 is a possible D gene (5 bases). V was trimmed by 3 bases and J by 7 bases, leaving 8 bases between them. The CDR3 runs 12 residues. Germline CDR1 is MNHEY and CDR2 is SVGAGI. The CDR3: CASSYGSYTQYF. The CDR3 coding sequence is TGTGCCAGCAGTTATGGGAGTTATACGCAGTATTTT.

The gene calls are TRBV27 and TRBJ2-5; 8 bases agree with TRBD2. The V and J ends lost 8 bases and 5 bases, in that order; junction bases with no gene match: 13. Germline V gene data show CDR1 as MNHEY and CDR2 as SMNVEV (reference sequence). This CDR3 region has 15 residues. CDR3 sequence reads: CASRGGLAGYETQYF. The CDR3 DNA reads TGTGCCAGCCGTGGAGGTTTAGCGGGATACGAGACCCAGTACTTC.

The chain joins TRBV9 to TRBJ2-2, with D possibly matching TRBD1 (6 bases). There are 15 residues in the CDR3. V shed 4 bases and J shed 1 base, with 11 bases lying between them. Germline V gene data show CDR1 as SGDLS and CDR2 as YYNGEE. In nucleotides, the CDR3 is TGTGCCAGCAGCAGGCAGGGGCGGAACACCGGGGAGCTGTTTTTT. Translating it yields CASSRQGRNTGELFF.

This clone has more than one count but fewer than ten. The gene calls are TRBV2 and TRBJ2-1; 8 bases map to TRBD2. The ends lost 7 bases at V and 5 bases at J; junction bases unmatched: 13. Germline V CDR1 and CDR2: SNHLY, FYNNEI. The CDR3 contains 16 residues. This CDR3 reads CASNLRAAGDNNEQFF. As DNA, the CDR3 is TGTGCCAGCAACCTAAGGGCAGCGGGGGACAACAATGAGCAGTTCTTC.

V is TRBV11-1 and J is TRBJ2-1, with D possibly being TRBD1 or TRBD2 (5 bases each). V lost 5 bases and J lost 7, with 15 bases in between. CDR3 length: 14 residues. Germline CDR1 and CDR2: SGHAT and FQDESV (reference sequence). Here the CDR3 reads CASSPGLKGNEQFF. CDR3 DNA: TGTGCCAGCAGCCCCGGACTCAAGGGGAATGAGCAGTTCTTC.

The chain uses TRBV5-1 and TRBJ2-1, with 8 nucleotides matching TRBD1. V lost 1 base and J lost 7; bases outside the gene matches: 4. Germline CDR1 SGHRS, CDR2 YFSETQ. The CDR3 is made up of 14 amino acids. CDR3 loop: CASSLTGGENEQFF. The CDR3 DNA reads as TGCGCCAGCAGCTTGACAGGGGGTGAAAATGAGCAGTTCTTC.

This chain links TRBV6-5 with TRBJ1-4; no clear D gene. Germline V gene data show CDR1 as MNHEY and CDR2 as SVGAGI. The CDR3 extends over 16 amino acids. V lost 2 bases, J lost 1 base, and 11 bases lay in between. The CDR3 protein is CASSYGGPGTNEKLFF. The CDR3 DNA is TGTGCCAGCAGTTACGGCGGTCCCGGAACTAATGAAAAACTGTTTTTT.

This chain connects TRBV11-3 to TRBJ2-2; D unclear. Germline loops: CDR1 SGHNT, CDR2 YENEEA. The CDR3 runs to 15 residues. V was pared by 0 bases and J by 1 base, with 6 bases between. CDR3 DNA: TGTGCCAGCAGCTTAGATCAAGGGAACACCGGGGAGCTGTTTTTT. It yields the protein CASSLDQGNTGELFF.

V is TRBV5-1 and J is TRBJ2-1, with D perhaps TRBD2 (5 bases). The germline V gene has CDR1 SGHRS and CDR2 YFSETQ. V was pared by 4 bases and J by 5 bases, with 13 bases between. The CDR3 extends over 14 amino acids. The CDR3 nucleotides are TGCGCCAGCAGCGAATCGGGGAGTAACAATGAGCAGTTCTTC. This gives the protein CASSESGSNNEQFF.

This clone was seen just once. The same CDR3 can be traced to other DNA sequences in this sample. The chain carries TRBV19 and TRBJ2-3, with D uncertain. The CDR3 runs 15 residues. Per the germline V gene, CDR1 is LNHDA and CDR2 is SQIVND (reference sequence). V was trimmed by 3 bases and J by 1 base, leaving 11 bases between them. The CDR3 DNA sequence: TGTGCCAGTAGTATCCCTGGGTTGGGCACAGATACGCAGTATTTT. This gives the protein CASSIPGLGTDTQYF.

This rearrangement joins TRBV7-2 to TRBJ1-2; no reliable D call. Germline assignment: CDR1 SGHTA and CDR2 FQGNSA. With 2 bases removed from V and 0 bases from J, the gap between germline ends came to 7 bases. This CDR3 is built from 14 residues. CDR3 protein: CASSLFVANYGYTF. For the CDR3, the DNA is TGTGCCAGCAGCTTATTCGTTGCTAACTATGGCTACACCTTC.

The rearrangement links TRBV11-2 to TRBJ1-4; D uncertain. This CDR3 region has 14 residues. With 1 base removed from V and 5 bases from J, the gap between germline ends came to 8 bases. Germline V gene data show CDR1 as SGHAT and CDR2 as FQNNGV. The CDR3 DNA follows: TGTGCCAGCAGCTTAGCGGCAGTAAATGAAAAACTGTTTTTT. Its protein is CASSLAAVNEKLFF.

The rearrangement joins TRBV5-1 to TRBJ2-7, with unresolved D. The CDR3 is 14 amino acids. The V and J ends lost 1 base and 6 bases respectively, with 14 bases between them. From germline, CDR1 is SGHRS and CDR2 YFSETQ. The DNA of the CDR3 is TGCGCCAGCAGCTTGAGGCAGGTTACTTCCGAGCAGTACTTC. It translates to CASSLRQVTSEQYF.

The chain links TRBV30 to TRBJ1-1; D remains ambiguous. Trimming left V 4 bases short and J 4 bases short, with 16 bases between. Germline CDR1 reads GTSNPN; CDR2 reads SVGIG (reference sequence). The CDR3 has 14 amino acids. This chain's CDR3 is CAWIPTVDITEAFF. The CDR3 region has the DNA TGTGCCTGGATACCCACAGTAGATATCACTGAAGCTTTCTTT.

The chain carries TRBV6-4 and TRBJ1-5; D not certain. CDR1 MRHNA and CDR2 SNTAGT come from the germline V gene. The CDR3 has 14 amino acids. Trimming cost V 2 bases and J 0 bases, with 5 bases left between them. This chain's CDR3 is CASSDGLSNQPQHF. CDR3 in DNA: TGTGCCAGCAGTGACGGACTTAGCAATCAGCCCCAGCATTTT.

The V and J genes are TRBV28 and TRBJ2-1; no firm D call. The CDR3 has 14 residues. V gave up 3 bases and J gave up 4 bases, with 10 bases separating them. Germline V CDR1 and CDR2: MDHEN, SYDVKM. CDR3 loop: CASSFRLGYNEQFF. As DNA, the CDR3 is TGTGCCAGCAGTTTCCGTCTAGGGTACAATGAGCAGTTCTTC.

The V call is TRBV7-9, the J call TRBJ1-5; D ambiguous. Trimming left V 3 bases short and J 5 bases short, with 11 bases between. CDR1 and CDR2 (germline): SEHNR, FQNEAQ (reference sequence). The length of the CDR3 is 14 residues. CDR3 region: CASSLEGPDQPQHF. Written as DNA, the CDR3 is TGTGCCAGCAGCTTGGAGGGCCCGGATCAGCCCCAGCATTTT.

The J gene is TRBJ1-2, the V gene TRBV6-6, with TRBD1 identical over 8 bases. CDR1 and CDR2 from the germline V gene are MNHNY and SVGAGI (reference sequence). J gave up 3 bases and V 6 bases, and 9 bases lay outside the gene matches. The CDR3 consists of 15 residues. The chain's CDR3 is CASSPPGGGYYGYTF. The CDR3 coding sequence is TGTGCCAGCAGCCCCCCAGGGGGCGGGTACTATGGCTACACCTTC.

The DNA for the CDR3 is TGTGCCAGCAGCCGAGCAGGGGATAACTCTGGAAACACCATATATTTT. This translates into CASSRAGDNSGNTIYF. The V gene is TRBV4-2, the J gene TRBJ1-3; maybe TRBD1 (6 bases). The germline V gene has CDR1 LGHNA and CDR2 YNFKEQ. CDR3 length equals 16 residues. Trimming removed 4 bases at V and 0 bases at J, with 13 bases between.

The V gene is TRBV4-2, the J gene TRBJ1-3; D possibly corresponds to TRBD1 (5 bases). Per the germline V gene, CDR1 is LGHNA and CDR2 is YNFKEQ. The length of the CDR3 is 14 residues. Deletions cut 1 base from V and 7 bases from J, with 11 bases between. CDR3 residues: CASSQVIRANTIYF. DNA of the CDR3: TGTGCCAGCAGCCAAGTCATCAGGGCTAACACCATATATTTT.

The CDR3 DNA sequence: TGCAGTGCTAGTCCGGCCGGGGAGCTGTTTTTT. This codes for CSASPAGELFF. The V gene is TRBV20-1, the J gene TRBJ2-2; no reliable D call. V was clipped by 3 bases and J by 6 bases, with 5 bases between them. CDR1 and CDR2 from the germline V gene are DFQATT and SNEGSKA (reference sequence). This CDR3 is 11 amino acids long.

V is TRBV4-1 and J is TRBJ1-1; weak D call: TRBD1 (5 bases). With 2 bases removed from V and 2 bases from J, the gap between germline ends came to 24 bases. This CDR3 comprises 19 residues. Germline V gene data show CDR1 as MGHRA and CDR2 as YSYEKL. The CDR3 coding sequence is TGCGCCAGCAGCCAACTTACATGGGGGAGGGGTTCCCTCAACACTGAAGCTTTCTTT. This codes for CASSQLTWGRGSLNTEAFF.

The J gene is TRBJ2-3, the V gene TRBV6-5; D gene unclear. This CDR3 spans 13 amino acids. The germline V and J ends were trimmed by 5 bases and 10 bases, with 16 bases remaining between them. Germline loops: CDR1 MNHEY, CDR2 SVGAGI. The CDR3 here is CASSARTWPPQYF. The CDR3 nucleotides are TGTGCCAGCAGTGCCCGCACTTGGCCACCGCAGTATTTT.

This clone appeared a few times. Compared with germline, one end of the junction differs, possibly owing to a read error. V is TRBV7-9 and J is TRBJ1-1; D gene unclear. The CDR3 consists of 12 residues. In germline, CDR1 is SEHNR, CDR2 FQNEAQ (reference sequence). In DNA, the CDR3 is TGTGCCAGCAGCTTGGGAAACAGTGAAGCTTTCTTT. Its translation is CASSLGNSEAFF.